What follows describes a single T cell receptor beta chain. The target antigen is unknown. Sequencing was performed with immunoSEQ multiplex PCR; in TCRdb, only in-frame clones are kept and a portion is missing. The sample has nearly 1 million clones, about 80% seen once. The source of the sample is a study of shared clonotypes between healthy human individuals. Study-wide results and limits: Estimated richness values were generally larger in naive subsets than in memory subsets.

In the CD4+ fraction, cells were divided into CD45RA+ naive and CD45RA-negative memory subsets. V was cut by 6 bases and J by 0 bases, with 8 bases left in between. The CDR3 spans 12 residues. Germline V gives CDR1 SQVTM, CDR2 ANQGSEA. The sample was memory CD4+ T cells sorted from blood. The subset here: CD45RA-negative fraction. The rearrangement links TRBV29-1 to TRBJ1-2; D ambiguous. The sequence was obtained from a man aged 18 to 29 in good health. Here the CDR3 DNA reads TGCAGCGTGGAAACCACTAACTATGGCTACACCTTC. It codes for CSVETTNYGYTF.